The following is a T cell receptor (beta chain) sequence with its context. Its target is not known. This specimen belongs to a study of OX40 agonist ivuxolimab in advanced cancers. The study, taken as a whole, reports: Low normalized T-cell clonal expansion was also seen in some nonresponders.

Per the germline V gene, CDR1 is ENHRY and CDR2 is SYGVKD. The CDR3 totals 15 residues. V shed 2 bases, J shed 4 bases, and the junction held 5 bases outside the gene matches. Sequenced by immunoSEQ multiplex PCR; TCRdb stores in-frame clones only, minus some. The profile covers approximately 60,000 clones, with under 90% appearing a single time and around 2.1% taken by the ten largest. Systemic immunosuppression or a history of autoimmune disease excluded patients. This chain uses TRBV10-3 with TRBJ2-3; 8 positions match TRBD2. This receptor was obtained from an adult with an advanced solid tumor such as melanoma, head and neck, liver or kidney cancer. The specimen was CD4+ or CD8+ T cells sorted from blood, collected in a trial of the OX40 agonist ivuxolimab. The CDR3: CAISEDRGGPDTQYF. The CDR3 DNA reads TGTGCCATCAGTGAGGATCGGGGGGGCCCAGATACGCAGTATTTT.